This entry concerns a single TCR beta chain. The target of this receptor is not known. Base qualities are missing; no much larger clone stands one base away. The sample originates from a study of shared clonotypes between healthy human individuals (dated by TCRdb to 2020 to 2021). Notes on the research overall: A couple of women and three men aged 18 to 49 years were included in the cohort. For each donor, CD4 naive and CD4 memory were each run on three plates, CD8 naive on two plates, and CD8 memory on one plate. Blood TCR repertoires of roughly five healthy adults were deeply sequenced to estimate repertoire size and the extent of clonotype sharing between individuals. To increase sequencing depth and limit assay-specific biases, different laboratories used diverse techniques to prepare libraries and sequence TCR repertoires. Between about 0.94 and 8.9 billion PBMCs per donor were obtained by leukapheresis.

Study-wide findings and limitations: Pairwise subsampling led to the expectation that sequencing depth would affect the degree of clonotype sharing among donors. Sampling was restricted to blood, and TCR repertoires in tissues likely differ from the TCR repertoires found in blood. Even with the large sequencing depth, rarefaction of the sorted-subset datasets indicated that sequencing was incomplete. The small number of donors limited the genetic and exposure-history diversity represented. Across a handful of donors, approximately 5% of naive CD4, 3.5% of naive CD8, roughly 2.3% of memory CD4, and under 0.45% of memory CD8 clonotypes were shared. Compared with non-shared clonotypes, clonotypes shared by all four sorted-subset donors had higher generation probabilities. Larger estimated clonotype richness was generally found for naive subsets than for memory subsets.

TCR CDR3 regions were amplified from genomic DNA by multiplex PCR using the deep immunoSEQ assay. Extracted genomic DNA from each cell subset was distributed evenly across all wells of several immunoSEQ 96-well plates, and each plate was treated as a replicate. Each replicate PCR for sorted subsets received roughly 0.2 ug genomic DNA, equal to 28,000 or so T cell genomes. Purified libraries were measured with a Qubit 3.0 fluorometer, size-checked on a Bioanalyzer 2100, and measured again with the KAPA Library Quantification kit. A separate single-read 150-cycle Illumina NextSeq 550 flow cell was used to sequence each immunoSEQ 96-well plate. In the source study's methods: The immunoSEQ output contained only junctional sequences without quality scores, so filtering could not match that applied to full-length reads. Sequences were annotated with PyIR, a Python wrapper for IgBLAST v1.9, using IMGT germline references to assign V/J genes and CDR3. Any read was removed if the V/J assignment was weak (E-value above 1e-6), the CDR3 was missing, or the read contained stop codons, out-of-frame junctions, or ambiguous translated residues. A V3J clonotype was defined by an identical inferred V gene, J gene, and CDR3 amino acid sequence. Percentage overlap between repertoires was calculated by dividing the number of shared unique clonotypes by the size of the smaller repertoire. Three approaches were used to assess repertoire richness: RTK rarefaction, the Chao1 estimator, and Recon v2.1 estimates of unobserved clonotypes. Generation probabilities for all TCRbeta clonotypes obtained by the gDNA method from a handful of donors were computed using OLGA. The table was pulled from immuneACCESS by TCRdb, which kept in-frame rearrangements only. Such tables lose some clones; where checked, under half of the loss comes from unresolved V genes, and the rest has no known cause. V, J and clone size derive from that table, while D and trimming were established from the DNA sequence. The sample includes roughly 1,600,000 clones, with 98% to 99% observed a single time. 0.36% of the sample is held by the ten biggest clonotypes.

V loses 6 bases of germline sequence and J loses 2 bases, and the interval between the two ends is 14 bases. Spanning cysteine to phenylalanine, the CDR3 consists of 14 amino acids. Left in the record is the CDR3 DNA by itself, 42 bases read in frame from the first base. Via the germline V gene, CDR1 is MNHEY and CDR2 SVGAGI. Healthy HIV-negative adults with no recently reported acute infections or vaccinations were included as donors. All donors were Caucasian adults living in Nashville, Tennessee, USA. CD4+ T cells were enriched through magnetic negative selection, after which naive cells were positively selected on CD45RA and the remaining negative fraction served as the memory subset. Blood was collected by leukapheresis, and PBMCs were isolated by Ficoll-Histopaque density gradient centrifugation and then cryopreserved in liquid nitrogen vapor phase. Analytical flow cytometry was used to check the purity and quantity of every magnetically sorted T cell population. Genomic DNA was isolated from every sorted fraction and measured by UV absorbance on a Nanodrop 2000c.

This clonotype was obtained from a man aged 25-45 years in good health. Sequencing input: naive CD4+ T cells sorted from blood. Explained via the paper, the cell subset or site label denotes: CD45RA+ positively selected. The chain employs TRBV6-5 and TRBJ2-7; a tentative D call is TRBD1 (6 bases match). The CDR3 region: CASSPTGLPYEQYF. The DNA is as follows: TGTGCCAGCAGCCCGACAGGCCTACCCTACGAGCAGTACTTC.